This entry features one T cell receptor beta chain sequence. The same CDR3 is also encoded by other DNA sequences in this sample. This specimen belongs to a study of shared clonotypes between healthy human individuals. Germline assignment: CDR1 SGHRS and CDR2 YFSETQ. This CDR3 comprises 14 residues. Trimming took off 4 bases at V and 7 bases at J, with 12 bases between the two ends. Libraries were prepared by immunoSEQ multiplex PCR; TCRdb keeps only in-frame clonotypes and omits some of them. Of roughly 2,500,000 clones in the sample, more than 85% were seen once. Input material: naive CD4+ T cells from PBMCs. Subset in this sample: CD45RA+ positively selected. This TCR was recovered from a young man in good health. Some clones in this sample may be carry-over from other donors' samples. The V gene is TRBV5-1, the J gene TRBJ1-6, with D tentatively TRBD1 (5 bases). The chain's CDR3 is CASSPGTVNSPLHF. CDR3 bases: TGCGCCAGCAGCCCCGGGACCGTGAATTCACCCCTCCACTTT.